This T cell receptor beta chain was recovered during a study of vaccination and CD4 T cells after COVID-19. Study context: Post-vaccination specimens were collected at a median of about 70 days following dose two (range 14 to 241).

Time point in this sample: late sampling 161 to 241 days after vaccination in a few convalescent patients. Treatment in this sample: roughly ten-day PBMC culture with coronavirus spike peptide pools or control peptides (ViraFEST assay). TCR sequencing followed the expansion of antigen-specific T cells with peptide pools in ViraFEST. Peptide pools at about 11 ug/ml, together with 8 to 10 IU/ml IL-2, were added to cultures of roughly 2 million PBMCs per well. Sequencing of DNA taken from cultured CD4+ T cells relied on the Oncomine TCR Beta short-read assay. Cultured CD4+ T cells yielded the extracted genomic DNA. TCRdb re-analysed the PCR reads in MiXCR, keeping a single row per CDR3 protein. The sample lists 20,000 to 25,000 distinct CDR3 sequences, 30% to 45% occurring once. A word on this clonotype: No antigen is known for it.

This CDR3 has 17 residues. The sample here was CD4+ T cells from blood, cultured in vitro, taken about 7 months after SARS-CoV-2 vaccination. The clonotype was recovered from a human donor who had recovered from COVID-19. The chain employs TRBV21-1 and TRBJ2-3; TRBD1 reflects the table's D call only, with no check against the DNA. TRBV21-1 is designated a pseudogene. DNA of the CDR3: TGTGCCAGCAGCAGAGTTCCCCGGGACGGAAACACAGATACGCAGTATTTT. This encodes CASSRVPRDGNTDTQYF.